This T cell receptor (beta chain) was obtained from a study of preoperative IRX-2 immunotherapy in early breast cancer. Treatment described: preoperative locoregional IRX-2 cytokine immunotherapy. Samples came from a phase Ib trial of preoperative locoregional IRX-2 cytokine immunotherapy. The data were produced by immunoSEQ multiplex PCR, yet TCRdb's version contains in-frame clones alone and is incomplete. The sample has 35,000 to 45,000 clones, around four fifths seen once. This CDR3 contains 13 residues. CDR1 SQVTM and CDR2 ANQGSEA come from the germline V gene. The J segment lost 2 bases and the V segment lost 6 bases, leaving 3 bases of the junction unmatched.

The sequencing used lymph node tissue, collected after IRX-2 immunotherapy. The sequence was obtained from a human donor with breast cancer. This sequence joins TRBV29-1 and TRBJ1-1, with TRBD1 matching over 10 bases. This CDR3 reads CSVMTGGNTEAFF. The DNA of the CDR3 is TGCAGCGTGATGACAGGGGGCAACACTGAAGCTTTCTTT.